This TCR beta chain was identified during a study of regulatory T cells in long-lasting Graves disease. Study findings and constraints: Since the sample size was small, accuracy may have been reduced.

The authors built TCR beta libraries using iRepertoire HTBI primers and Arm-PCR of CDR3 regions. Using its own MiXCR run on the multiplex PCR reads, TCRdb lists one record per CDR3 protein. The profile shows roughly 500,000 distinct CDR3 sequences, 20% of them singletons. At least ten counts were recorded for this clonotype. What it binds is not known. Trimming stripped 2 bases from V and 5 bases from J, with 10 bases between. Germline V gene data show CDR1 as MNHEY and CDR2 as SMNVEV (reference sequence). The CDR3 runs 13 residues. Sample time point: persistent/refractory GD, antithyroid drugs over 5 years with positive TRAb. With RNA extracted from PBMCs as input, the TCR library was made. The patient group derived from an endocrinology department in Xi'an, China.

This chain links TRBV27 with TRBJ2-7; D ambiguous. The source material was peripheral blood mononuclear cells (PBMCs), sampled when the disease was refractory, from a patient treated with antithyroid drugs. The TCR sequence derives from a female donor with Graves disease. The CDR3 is CASSLGQIHEQYF. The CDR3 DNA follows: TGTGCCAGCAGTTTAGGGCAGATCCACGAGCAGTACTTC.